Given below is one TCR beta chain in context. As for time point: patch test 2, 6 weeks after DPC sensitization. Treatment: therapeutic diphenylcyclopropenone sensitization with weekly scalp DPC. Alopecia patients between 18 and 70 years old and suitable for DPC were used as donors. The sample belongs to a study of human T cells and chemical hapten exposure. Germline loops: CDR1 SGHVS, CDR2 FQNEAQ. The CDR3 consists of 13 residues. V trimming: 1 base; J trimming: 9 bases; junction bases outside the gene matches: 5. Each CDR3 protein gets one entry after TCRdb re-called the RACE reads with MiXCR. This sample carries about 350,000 distinct CDR3 sequences, more than 5% of them seen once, and the ten largest clones take 4.5% to 6%.

This receptor was obtained from a young woman with alopecia areata. Some clones in this sample may be carry-over from other donors' samples. The J gene is TRBJ2-5, the V gene TRBV7-8, with TRBD2 identical over 7 bases. The sequencing used whole blood, collected in connection with sensitization to the hapten diphenylcyclopropenone (DPC). This CDR3 is CASSLERGGPQYF. CDR3 bases: TGTGCCAGCAGCTTAGAGAGGGGAGGGCCCCAGTACTTC. Full variable domain (rest looked up from reference TRBV7-8 and TRBJ2-5): GAGVSQSPRYKVAKRGQDVALRCDPISGHVSLFWYQQALGQGPEFLTYFQNEAQLDKSGLPSDRFFAERPEGSVSTLKIQRTQQEDSAVYLCASSLERGGPQYFGPGTRLLVL.